This entry lists 7 T cell receptor beta chains sequenced from one sample in a study of post-analysis software for immune sequencing data. Study outcomes and limitations: TRBV segments more frequent in patients than in controls numbered roughly 5 and included TRBV5-6, TRBV5-1 and TRBV20-1.

For these receptors, no antigen is known. Incorporated into the TCR beta cDNA libraries were unique molecular identifiers, which served to reduce PCR and sequencing biases. TCRdb re-called the PCR reads through MiXCR, storing one row per CDR3 protein. The repertoire holds approximately 770,000 distinct CDR3 sequences, with more than 45% as singletons. Specimen: blood. All receptors come from a girl aged 5 to 17 with multiple sclerosis.

The chain joins TRBV12-3 or TRBV12-4 to TRBJ2-7; a possible D gene is TRBD1 (5 bases). CDR3 size: 12 residues. V was cut by 7 bases and J by 5 bases, with 12 bases left in between. CDR3 DNA sequence: TGTGCCAGCATGTACAGGAACAACGAGCAGTACTTC. Its translation is CASMYRNNEQYF.

This clonotype has just a few counts. The J gene is TRBJ2-1, the V gene TRBV13, with TRBD1 matching over 8 bases. CDR3 length: 15 residues. CDR1 is PRHDT and CDR2 is FYEKMQ in the germline V gene (reference sequence). Trimming took 5 bases from V and 7 from J; bases not matched to a gene: 10. The CDR3 here is CASSPRGQVKNEQFF. The CDR3 coding sequence is TGTGCCAGCAGCCCCCGGGGACAGGTGAAGAATGAGCAGTTCTTC.

This chain links TRBV7-8 with TRBJ2-1; no reliable D call. Germline loops: CDR1 SGHVS, CDR2 FQNEAQ. The CDR3 length is 15 residues. Between the trimmed V and J ends, which lost 1 base and 2 bases, there was a span of 9 bases. CDR3 sequence reads: CASSLVFGTYNEQFF. The CDR3 DNA sequence: TGTGCCAGCAGCTTAGTCTTCGGAACCTACAATGAGCAGTTCTTC.

Only a few counts were recorded for this clonotype. The chain uses TRBV27 and TRBJ2-3; D gene uncertain. CDR1 and CDR2 from the germline V gene are MNHEY and SMNVEV (reference sequence). The CDR3 is 13 residues long. The V end lost 3 bases, the J end lost 4 bases, and 8 bases lay between the germline ends. The CDR3 nucleotides are TGTGCCAGCAGTTTGGAACAGCCAGATACGCAGTATTTT. This translates into CASSLEQPDTQYF.

V usage is TRBV28 and J usage is TRBJ2-7; TRBD2 agrees at 7 bases. Per germline, CDR1 MDHEN and CDR2 SYDVKM. V trimming: 4 bases; J trimming: 5 bases; junction bases outside the gene matches: 8. The CDR3 loop spans 14 amino acids. CDR3 sequence: CASSWGGSGNEQYF. CDR3 bases: TGTGCCAGCAGTTGGGGGGGGAGTGGGAACGAGCAGTACTTC.

This clonotype appeared many times. This rearrangement joins TRBV9 to TRBJ2-7; D is possibly TRBD1 or TRBD2 (5 bases each). CDR3 length: 13 amino acids. Germline lookup yields CDR1 SGDLS and CDR2 YYNGEE. V lost 5 bases, J lost 4 bases, and 13 bases lay in between. CDR3 sequence (DNA): TGTGCCAGCAGTCCGGGACCGATTTACGAGCAGTACTTC. Amino acids: CASSPGPIYEQYF.

The chain carries TRBV12-3 or TRBV12-4 and TRBJ2-1; D is perhaps TRBD1 or TRBD2 (5 bases each). This CDR3 is built from 15 residues. V gave up 11 bases and J gave up 0 bases, with 17 bases separating them. The CDR3 DNA follows: TGTGCCGGTTCCCGGGACCTGAGCTCCTACAATGAGCAGTTCTTC. Translation gives CAGSRDLSSYNEQFF.